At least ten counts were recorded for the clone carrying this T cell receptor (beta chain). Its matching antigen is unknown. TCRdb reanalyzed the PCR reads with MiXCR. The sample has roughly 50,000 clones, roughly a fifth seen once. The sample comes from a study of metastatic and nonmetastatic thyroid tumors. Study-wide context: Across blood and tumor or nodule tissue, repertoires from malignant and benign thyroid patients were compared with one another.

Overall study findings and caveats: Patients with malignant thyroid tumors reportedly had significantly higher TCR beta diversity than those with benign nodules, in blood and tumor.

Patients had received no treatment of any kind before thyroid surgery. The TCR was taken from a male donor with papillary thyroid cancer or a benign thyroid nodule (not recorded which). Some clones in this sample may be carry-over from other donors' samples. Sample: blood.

The CDR3 sequence: CASSFAASGGNEQFF. CDR3 sequence (DNA): TGTGCCAGCAGCTTTGCGGCTAGCGGGGGCAATGAGCAGTTCTTC. This chain links TRBV11-2 with TRBJ2-1, with 10 bases that match TRBD2. This CDR3 is built from 15 residues. The V gene end was trimmed by 3 bases and the J gene end by 6 bases; junction bases not matched to a gene: 5. Germline CDR1 is SGHAT and CDR2 is FQNNGV.